This T cell receptor beta chain emerged from a study of blood T cells in healthy people across ages. Study-level results: The fall in TCR beta diversity per million T cells was roughly linear with age.

The length of the CDR3 is 14 residues. Germline CDR1 and CDR2: SGHRS and YFSETQ. With 4 bases removed from V and 0 bases from J, the gap between germline ends came to 11 bases. This clonotype has just a few counts. Its antigen is undetermined. Through a sample-barcoded 5' primer and a J-beta primer mix, a second PCR was run for about 7 to 12 cycles. CDR3-containing paired-end reads numbering at least 2.5 million came from each sample. TCRdb independently ran MiXCR on the 5' RACE reads; one entry per CDR3 protein. This sample has 1.5 million to 2 million distinct CDR3 sequences, with just under 50% found just once. Aged roughly 6 to 100, donors were systemically healthy Caucasians from Russia. A minimum of 6 micrograms of total RNA was extracted per sample.

The TCR comes from a woman between 40 and 50 years old in good health. The rearrangement links TRBV5-1 to TRBJ2-7; no firm D call. Sequenced input: blood. The CDR3 region is CASSPDLNSYEQYF. For the CDR3, the DNA is TGCGCCAGCAGCCCCGACTTGAACTCCTACGAGCAGTACTTC.